The 22 T cell receptor beta chains below all came from one sample that was sequenced in a study of T-cell memory formation after mild COVID-19. Each CDR3 protein is one row after TCRdb ran MiXCR on the 5' RACE reads. The table shows just over 200,000 distinct CDR3 sequences, with around 8.8% occurring only once. What was sequenced was PBMCs or a T cell subset sorted from them (not recorded which). The receptor source for this set is a man between 18 and 29 years old who had mild COVID-19 (a few samples of this study predate the infection). Cell type and time point are not known.

The table lists this clonotype with a few counts. The V gene is TRBV4-3, the J gene TRBJ2-2, with TRBD1 matching over 8 bases. The germline V gene encodes CDR1 LGHNA and CDR2 YSLEER. This CDR3 is 15 amino acids long. J gave up 5 bases and V 4 bases, and 6 bases lay outside the gene matches. The CDR3 loop is CASSPQGARTGELFF. CDR3 bases: TGCGCCAGCAGCCCCCAGGGGGCGCGAACCGGGGAGCTGTTTTTT.

The J gene is TRBJ2-1, the V gene TRBV20-1, with a tentative D call TRBD1 (6 bases). Germline CDR1 DFQATT, CDR2 SNEGSKA (reference sequence). Trimming took 0 bases from V and 7 from J, leaving 16 bases between them. The CDR3 is 15 residues long. The CDR3 nucleotides read TGCAGTGCTAGAGATGGGACACCACCGCGGAATGAGCAGTTCTTC. It is translated as CSARDGTPPRNEQFF.

The sample holds a few counts of this clonotype. The CDR3 bases are TGTGCCAGCAGCTCGTTAGAGCGCTCCTACAATGAGCAGTTCTTC. The encoded protein is CASSSLERSYNEQFF. The V and J genes are TRBV7-3 and TRBJ2-1; no clear D gene. This CDR3 is built from 15 residues. Trimming stripped 4 bases from V and 0 bases from J, with 10 bases between. Germline CDR1 reads SGHTA; CDR2 reads FQGTGA.

This clonotype was recorded at least ten times. V usage is TRBV4-3 and J usage is TRBJ2-7; 8 bases align to TRBD2. Germline values: CDR1 LGHNA, CDR2 YSLEER. Trimming removed 4 bases from V and 4 bases from J; junction bases left unmatched: 15. This CDR3 is 17 amino acids long. DNA of the CDR3: TGCGCCAGCAGCCTACGCGCGGGGGGACATGAGCAATACGAGCAGTACTTC. This sequence encodes CASSLRAGGHEQYEQYF.

CDR3 in DNA: TGCGCCAGCAGACGTACGGGGGGGTTCGTAGAGACCCAGTACTTC. This translates into CASRRTGGFVETQYF. The chain has TRBV5-1 and TRBJ2-5; 8 positions match TRBD2. CDR1 and CDR2 from the germline V gene are SGHRS and YFSETQ. CDR3 length: 15 amino acids. The trim removed 5 bases at V and 4 bases at J, leaving 10 bases unmatched.

This clonotype was seen repeatedly, ten times or more. The V gene is TRBV9, the J gene TRBJ1-6, with D possibly being TRBD1 (5 bases). The V gene's germline CDR1 is SGDLS and CDR2 YYNGEE. The CDR3 has 14 amino acids. Deletions cut 4 bases from V and 10 bases from J, with 15 bases between. DNA of the CDR3: TGTGCCAGCAGCCTGGACATGTCGGCATCACCCCTCCACTTT. Its translation: CASSLDMSASPLHF.

This clonotype was seen more than once but under ten times. V usage is TRBV7-9 and J usage is TRBJ2-1; D unclear. Germline V gene lookup returns CDR1 SEHNR and CDR2 FQNEAQ (reference sequence). This CDR3 has 16 residues. Trimming took off 5 bases at V and 0 bases at J, with 14 bases between the two ends. The CDR3 coding sequence is TGTGCCAGCAGCCCCCTTCACGTTAGCTCCTACAATGAGCAGTTCTTC. Encoded protein: CASSPLHVSSYNEQFF.

This chain uses TRBV12-3 or TRBV12-4 with TRBJ2-1, with 10 bases matching TRBD1. CDR3 length: 15 amino acids. V was clipped by 5 bases and J by 7 bases; unmatched bases: 8. The CDR3 DNA is TGTGCCAGCAGTATCAGACAGGGGGCGCTTAATGAGCAGTTCTTC. It specifies CASSIRQGALNEQFF.

The chain has TRBV7-9 and TRBJ1-1; 8 nucleotides line up with TRBD1. This CDR3 contains 14 residues. Germline CDR1 is SEHNR and CDR2 is FQNEAQ (reference sequence). V lost 5 bases to trimming and J lost 6 bases; unmatched junction nucleotides: 8. The CDR3 here is CASSARGLVAEAFF. CDR3 sequence (DNA): TGTGCCAGCAGCGCCAGGGGGCTCGTAGCTGAAGCTTTCTTT.

This clonotype was observed a few times. V gene TRBV4-2 combines with J gene TRBJ1-2; 9 bases match TRBD1. Germline V gives CDR1 LGHNA, CDR2 YNFKEQ. The CDR3 totals 12 residues. With 5 bases clipped from V and 8 bases from J, the junction kept 3 bases outside the gene matches. DNA for the CDR3: TGTGCCAGCAGCACGGACAGGGGCGGCTACACCTTC. The encoded protein is CASSTDRGGYTF.

The rearrangement joins TRBV24-1 to TRBJ2-5; 7 positions match TRBD1. CDR1 KGHDR and CDR2 SFDVKD come from the germline V gene. This CDR3 has 14 amino acids. J lost 5 bases, V lost 3 bases, and 5 bases had no gene match. The CDR3 DNA reads as TGTGCCACCAGTGATCCAGGGGGTACGGAGACCCAGTACTTC. Its protein is CATSDPGGTETQYF.

This clonotype came up a few times. The chain employs TRBV4-1 and TRBJ1-2; maybe TRBD1 (5 bases). V was trimmed by 2 bases and J by 6 bases, leaving 16 bases between them. Germline CDR1 reads MGHRA; CDR2 reads YSYEKL. This CDR3 contains 15 residues. The CDR3 DNA follows: TGCGCCAGCAGCCAACCGGGACGTGGTTCGAATGGCTACACCTTC. Translation: CASSQPGRGSNGYTF.

This clonotype was found many times. The chain is built from TRBV4-3 and TRBJ2-5; D gene unclear. Germline V lookup: CDR1 LGHNA, CDR2 YSLEER. V was clipped by 0 bases and J by 2 bases, with 10 bases between them. This CDR3 contains 15 residues. This CDR3 reads CASSQEVGRQETQYF. The CDR3 DNA reads as TGCGCCAGCAGCCAAGAGGTGGGTCGGCAAGAGACCCAGTACTTC.

The chain joins TRBV2 to TRBJ1-1, with unresolved D. Trimming removed 7 bases at V and 0 bases at J, with 18 bases between. CDR1 is SNHLY, CDR2 FYNNEI, per germline. The CDR3 is 16 amino acids. CDR3 sequence: CASKSSVATMNTEAFF. CDR3 nucleotides: TGTGCCAGCAAGAGTAGCGTGGCCACAATGAACACTGAAGCTTTCTTT.

The chain links TRBV7-3 to TRBJ2-1; 14 nucleotides match TRBD2. The CDR3 has 15 amino acids. The J segment lost 9 bases and the V segment lost 5 bases, leaving 6 bases of the junction unmatched. Per the germline V gene, CDR1 is SGHTA and CDR2 is FQGTGA. The DNA for the CDR3 is TGTGCCAGCAGCATGACTAGCGGGGGGGCTGGTGAGCAGTTCTTC. Encoded protein: CASSMTSGGAGEQFF.

This clonotype was counted a few times. The chain is built from TRBV7-2 and TRBJ2-7; 10 bases agree with TRBD2. Germline V gives CDR1 SGHTA, CDR2 FQGNSA. V lost 2 bases and J lost 4; bases outside the gene matches: 5. The CDR3 spans 15 residues. The CDR3 spells CASSLSLAGVYEQYV. In nucleotides, the CDR3 is TGTGCCAGCAGCTTAAGCCTAGCGGGGGTGTACGAGCAGTACGTC.

This clonotype was counted many times. V gene TRBV5-1 combines with J gene TRBJ2-3; maybe TRBD1 (5 bases). V shed 2 bases and J shed 4 bases, with 11 bases lying between them. The germline gives CDR1 SGHRS, CDR2 YFSETQ. CDR3 length: 14 amino acids. This CDR3 is CASSLGAPPDTQYF. CDR3 nucleotides: TGCGCCAGCAGCTTAGGGGCACCCCCAGATACGCAGTATTTT.

The J gene is TRBJ2-4, the V gene TRBV19; D uncertain. Germline assignment: CDR1 LNHDA and CDR2 SQIVND (reference sequence). CDR3 length equals 11 residues. This chain's CDR3 is CASGVKNIQYF. CDR3 in DNA: TGTGCTAGTGGGGTCAAAAACATTCAGTACTTC. Variable domain in full (rest from reference TRBV19 and TRBJ2-4): DGGITQSPKYLFRKEGQNVTLSCEQNLNHDAMYWYRQDPGQGLRLIYYSQIVNDFQKGDIAEGYSVSREKKESFPLTVTSAQKNPTAFYLCASGVKNIQYFGAGTRLSVL.

This clonotype was observed at least ten times. The chain combines TRBV7-2 with TRBJ1-1; D is possibly TRBD1 (6 bases). V lost 3 bases and J lost 10, with 15 bases in between. Germline assignment: CDR1 SGHTA and CDR2 FQGNSA. The CDR3 spans 13 residues. This chain's CDR3 is CASSLRGAQVAFF. CDR3 nucleotides: TGTGCCAGCAGCTTGAGGGGGGCGCAGGTAGCTTTCTTT.

This clonotype was found a few times. For the CDR3, the DNA is TGTGCCAGCAACCAACTGGCGGGAGGCACAGATACGCAGTATTTT. Residues: CASNQLAGGTDTQYF. This chain connects TRBV9 to TRBJ2-3; 7 bases are a match to TRBD2. Per germline, CDR1 SGDLS and CDR2 YYNGEE. Trimming at V came to 6 bases and at J to 1 base, leaving 8 bases not matched to a gene. The CDR3 has 15 residues.

This clonotype was recorded at least ten times. The chain links TRBV18 to TRBJ2-4, with TRBD2 matching over 7 bases. V shed 6 bases and J 8 bases; nucleotides not matched to a gene: 7. Germline values: CDR1 KGHSH, CDR2 LQKENI. There are 13 residues in the CDR3. The CDR3 is CASSGWGGDIQYF. CDR3 DNA sequence: TGTGCCAGCTCCGGATGGGGGGGAGACATTCAGTACTTC. The whole variable domain, filled in from reference TRBV18 and TRBJ2-4, reads NAGVMQNPRHLVRRRGQEARLRCSPMKGHSHVYWYRQLPEEGLKFMVYLQKENIIDESGMPKERFSAEFPKEGPSILRIQQVVRGDSAAYFCASSGWGGDIQYFGAGTRLSVL.

This chain links TRBV3-1 with TRBJ1-4; tentative D call: TRBD1 (5 bases). This CDR3 has 14 residues. Trimming pared 6 bases from V and 7 bases from J, leaving 15 bases between. Germline lookup yields CDR1 LGHDT and CDR2 YNNKEL (reference sequence). CDR3 DNA: TGTGCCAGCAGTCGCCACATGGGGGGTGAAAAACTGTTTTTT. Protein: CASSRHMGGEKLFF. The full variable domain, in which reference TRBV3-1 and TRBJ1-4 provide the parts outside the CDR3, is DTAVSQTPKYLVTQMGNDKSIKCEQNLGHDTMYWYKQDSKKFLKIMFSYNNKELIINETVPNRFSPKSPDKAHLNLHINSLELGDSAVYFCASSRHMGGEKLFFGSGTQLSVL.